A selection of T cell receptor beta chains follows, all from one sample in a study of cytomegalovirus exposure and HLA in healthy donors. Sequencing was performed with immunoSEQ multiplex PCR; in TCRdb, only in-frame clones are kept and a portion is missing. The sample includes about 120,000 clones, about four fifths of them seen just once. What was sequenced was PBMCs. All receptors derive from a woman aged 40 to 50 in good health and CMV-seronegative. The conserved cysteine and the conserved F or W are not part of the CDR3 here. Each record gives: J gene, V gene, D gene, CDR3 protein. A D gene is named only where the DNA matches it firmly.

TRBJ2-7 | TRBV7-3 | NA | ASSQGGEQY
TRBJ1-1 | TRBV7-9 | NA | ASSLKSYTEAF
TRBJ1-3 | TRBV23-1 | TRBD1 | ASSQNQPRGRDTIY
TRBJ2-5 | TRBV5-1 | TRBD2 | ASSRFRGEETQY
TRBJ2-7 | TRBV28 | NA | ASSTFYEQY
TRBJ1-3 | TRBV18 | NA | ASSPLTGISGNTIY
TRBJ2-7 | TRBV19 | NA | ASSIVWGPYEQY
TRBJ2-1 | TRBV21-1 | NA | ASSKVTARSSYNEQF
TRBJ2-4 | TRBV18 | TRBD1 | ASSLGQGVNIQY
TRBJ2-1 | TRBV27 | NA | ASSLGRALGNEQF
TRBJ2-7 | TRBV4-2 | TRBD1 | ASSQTGQGFPYEQY
TRBJ1-1 | TRBV7-9 | TRBD1 | ASSIRQGNTEAF
TRBJ2-3 | TRBV6-4 | TRBD2 | ASSDAAGGTDTQY
TRBJ1-1 | TRBV7-3 | NA | ASSPTGETEAF
TRBJ2-1 | TRBV4-3 | TRBD1 | ASSQVGTAANEQF
TRBJ1-1 | TRBV6-1 | NA | ASSVEGLSTEAF
TRBJ2-1 | TRBV7-2 | NA | ASSPTGVASYNEQF
TRBJ1-6 | TRBV30 | NA | AWSGDTGTNNSPLH
TRBJ2-5 | TRBV5-1 | NA | ASSFLETQY
TRBJ1-6 | TRBV28 | NA | ASSIRRGPLH
TRBJ2-3 | TRBV7-9 | TRBD1 | ASSLTGTGWTDTQY
TRBJ1-2 | TRBV5-4 | NA | ASSLVSSVYGYT
TRBJ2-2 | TRBV5-1 | TRBD2 | ASSPNSGGANTGELF
TRBJ2-3 | TRBV27 | TRBD2 | ASSSWGLGNTREGAGGTQY
NA | TRBV4-2 | NA | ASSQEVKSYEQY
TRBJ2-1 | TRBV28 | TRBD2 | ASSFRRGGGSYNEQF
TRBJ2-7 | TRBV14 | TRBD2 | ASSQGASVVKRDSYEQY
TRBJ2-3 | TRBV30 | TRBD2 | AWSAQAGGGDTQY
TRBJ2-1 | TRBV9 | TRBD2 | ASSVASGLATNEQF
TRBJ2-1 | TRBV7-9 | NA | ASSMGQGKYNEQF
TRBJ2-7 | TRBV4-3 | NA | ASSHALAFEQY
TRBJ2-7 | TRBV7-6 | TRBD2 | ASSLEVGLAGSSYEQY
TRBJ2-1 | TRBV11-2 | TRBD2 | ASSQEGASGNEQF
TRBJ2-2 | TRBV10-3 | TRBD2 | AITGLQNTGELF
TRBJ1-5 | TRBV4-1 | TRBD1 | ASSQGQGNQPQH
TRBJ1-1 | TRBV5-4 | NA | ASSVNTEAF
TRBJ2-5 | TRBV6-5 | NA | ASSRQETQY
TRBJ2-2 | TRBV5-1 | TRBD2 | ASSLGLADTGELF
TRBJ2-7 | TRBV10-1 | NA | ASSGTNYEQY
TRBJ2-7 | TRBV10-3 | TRBD2 | AISESGTSGYEQY
TRBJ1-4 | TRBV7-6 | NA | ASSSGIVNEKLF
TRBJ1-1 | TRBV18 | NA | ASSFIGGAGDTEAF
TRBJ2-5 | TRBV5-1 | TRBD2 | ASSPGGQQETQY
TRBJ1-2 | TRBV18 | TRBD1 | ASSFSGQGTNGYT
TRBJ2-2 | TRBV10-2 | NA | ASSVLSGELF
TRBJ1-6 | TRBV6-6 | TRBD1 | ASSGDRGFLNSPLH
TRBJ1-6 | TRBV2 | TRBD1 | ASSERGQGAPLH
TRBJ1-1 | TRBV7-9 | TRBD1 | ASSRGQGTGEAF
TRBJ2-1 | TRBV6-6 | NA | ASSYSIGGEQF
TRBJ2-1 | TRBV30 | TRBD2 | AWDSGGATEQF
TRBJ1-6 | TRBV4-1 | NA | ASSQGQQGTSSYNSPLH